This T cell receptor (beta chain) was identified in a study of blood T cell repertoires in COVID-19. On the study more broadly: From T cells, B-cell-depleted T cells, or PBMCs came the material, which was cDNA or gDNA.

Patients from Seattle were sampled longitudinally, starting during active infection. In the authors' methods: Estimation of nucleated cell counts was performed using reference gene primer amplification. Generated by immunoSEQ multiplex PCR, the TCRdb table keeps only in-frame clones and is missing some. Clone size and the V and J calls come from that table; the DNA yielded D and trimming. The sample lists 300,000 to 400,000 clones; 80% to 90% were seen once. The sequencing input was peripheral blood. This clonotype was sampled from a woman in her sixties with COVID-19, enrolled during active disease.

CDR3 in DNA: TGTGCCAGCAGAGAATTAGGAGGGTTTAGCAATCAGCCCCAGCATTTT. It codes for CASRELGGFSNQPQHF. The V and J genes are TRBV6-1 and TRBJ1-5; no firm D call. V lost 6 bases and J lost 0, with 15 bases in between. From germline, CDR1 is MNHNS and CDR2 SASEGT. CDR3 length: 16 residues.